The TCR beta chain described here comes from a study of T cells after posttransplantation cyclophosphamide. Libraries were prepared by immunoSEQ multiplex PCR; TCRdb keeps only in-frame clonotypes and omits some of them. This repertoire lists roughly 34,000 clones without singletons; about 4.5% sits in the top ten. The CDR3 runs to 13 residues. With 1 base removed from V and 5 bases from J, the gap between germline ends came to 3 bases. From germline, CDR1 is SGHAT and CDR2 FQNNGV. Regarding the study as a whole: After PTCy, TRB diversity resembled that of CNI/methotrexate controls. Later post-transplant blood repertoires were often dominated by donor CD8+ memory clones.

This clone was seen ten or more times. Its antigen is still unknown. The V call is TRBV11-2, the J call TRBJ1-6; D remains unclear. The sample taken for sequencing was PBMCs. This receptor was identified in a woman aged 25 to 39 in good health and a related stem cell transplant donor. CDR3 nucleotides: TGTGCCAGCAGCTTAGCCAATAATTCACCCCTCCACTTT. Translation: CASSLANNSPLHF.